Given below is one T cell receptor (beta chain) in context. In a library made to pick up alpha chains, this beta chain is a stray read with a size that means little. MiXCR, applied by TCRdb to the 5' RACE reads, yields one record per CDR3 protein. In the table there are 4,000 or so distinct CDR3 sequences, roughly 35% of which are singletons. The sample originates from a study of spatial heterogeneity in lung cancer. As for time point: sample taken at primary tumor resection. Whole RNA obtained from tumor, nontumor lung or frozen PBMC underwent sequencing without sorting. V shed 7 bases and J shed 4 bases, with 8 bases lying between them. Germline V CDR1 and CDR2: MNHEY, SVGAGI. The CDR3 has 11 amino acids.

The chain carries TRBV6-5 and TRBJ2-7; D is possibly TRBD2 (5 bases). The specimen was PBMCs, collected at surgery. The TCR was taken from a male donor with early-stage non-small cell lung cancer. CDR3 loop: CASTRGYEQYF. In DNA form, the CDR3 reads TGTGCCAGCACCAGAGGGTACGAGCAGTACTTC.